A selection of T cell receptor beta chains follows, all from one sample in a study of T cell responses to AZD1222 COVID-19 vaccine. Method: immunoSEQ multiplex PCR; TCRdb's copy keeps in-frame clones and lacks some. Seen here are over 150,000 clones, roughly 87% observed once, and the top ten hold about 3%. The sample was peripheral blood, taken on day 0 of AZD1222 vaccination. The receptor set was obtained from an adult in good health. Each CDR3 is given with its conserved first and last residue. D genes are given only for firm matches. Not all rows give a size; the values are once, few, many and, for expanded clones, a class.

D: -; V: TRBV18; size: -; J: TRBJ1-2; CDR3: CASSPDLQSGYTF; DNA: TGTGCCAGCTCACCCGACCTACAGTCCGGCTACACCTTC
D: TRBD1; V: TRBV5-5; size: -; J: TRBJ2-7; CDR3: CASSSTGFHEQYF; DNA: TGTGCCAGCAGCTCGACAGGGTTCCACGAGCAGTACTTC
D: -; V: TRBV6-1; size: -; J: TRBJ1-2; CDR3: CASSGQAPGYPNYGYTF; DNA: TGTGCCAGCAGTGGACAGGCCCCGGGGTACCCTAACTATGGCTACACCTTC
D: -; V: TRBV2; size: -; J: TRBJ2-3; CDR3: CASNPPRLITDTQYF; DNA: TGTGCCAGCAACCCGCCCAGACTTATCACAGATACGCAGTATTTT
D: -; V: TRBV5-1; size: -; J: TRBJ1-1; CDR3: CASRRLSADTEAFF; DNA: TGCGCCAGCAGAAGGTTGTCCGCGGACACTGAAGCTTTCTTT
D: -; V: TRBV18; size: -; J: TRBJ2-3; CDR3: CASSPQDLTDTQYF; DNA: TGTGCCAGCTCACCTCAGGACCTAACAGATACGCAGTATTTT
D: TRBD1; V: TRBV19; size: -; J: TRBJ1-5; CDR3: CASRPGQGSNQPQHF; DNA: TGTGCCAGTAGGCCGGGACAGGGTAGCAATCAGCCCCAGCATTTT
D: TRBD1; V: TRBV19; size: once; J: TRBJ1-1; CDR3: CASSPWGTGGFEAFF; DNA: TGTGCCAGTAGTCCATGGGGGACAGGGGGATTTGAAGCTTTCTTT
D: -; V: TRBV27; size: -; J: TRBJ2-7; CDR3: CASSFAPSATYEQYF; DNA: TGTGCCAGCAGTTTTGCCCCGTCGGCAACCTACGAGCAGTACTTC
D: TRBD2; V: TRBV7-9; size: -; J: TRBJ2-1; CDR3: CASSAGSSGRGSSYNEQFF; DNA: TGTGCCAGCAGCGCTGGGTCTAGCGGGAGGGGGAGCTCCTACAATGAGCAGTTCTTC
D: -; V: TRBV27; size: -; J: TRBJ1-4; CDR3: CASSQLAVLGTNEKLFF; DNA: TGTGCCAGCAGCCAATTGGCGGTCCTAGGGACTAATGAAAAACTGTTTTTT
D: -; V: TRBV2; size: many; J: TRBJ2-1; CDR3: CASSGVFREEQFF; DNA: TGTGCCAGCAGTGGCGTTTTCCGGGAGGAGCAGTTCTTC
D: TRBD1; V: TRBV5-6; size: -; J: TRBJ1-2; CDR3: CASSGDRVLYGYTF; DNA: TGTGCCAGCAGCGGGGACAGGGTCCTTTATGGCTACACCTTC
D: TRBD1; V: TRBV3-1/TRBV3-2; size: -; J: TRBJ1-1; CDR3: CASSQRTGTEAFF; DNA: TGTGCCAGCAGCCAGAGGACAGGCACTGAAGCTTTCTTT
D: TRBD2; V: TRBV19; size: -; J: TRBJ2-7; CDR3: CASSSGSSYEQYF; DNA: TGTGCCAGTAGTAGCGGGAGCTCCTACGAGCAGTACTTC
D: -; V: TRBV11-3; size: -; J: TRBJ2-3; CDR3: CASSPGTGTDTQYF; DNA: TGTGCCAGCAGCCCGGGAACGGGGACAGATACGCAGTATTTT
D: TRBD1; V: TRBV28; size: -; J: TRBJ2-7; CDR3: CASRSGQGGEQYF; DNA: TGTGCCAGCAGATCGGGACAGGGGGGCGAGCAGTACTTC
D: -; V: TRBV7-2; size: -; J: TRBJ2-1; CDR3: CASSSKVAAEQFF; DNA: TGTGCCAGCAGCTCTAAAGTAGCGGCGGAGCAGTTCTTC
D: -; V: TRBV2; size: -; J: TRBJ1-1; CDR3: CASRGGWITEAFF; DNA: TGTGCCAGCAGAGGGGGGTGGATCACTGAAGCTTTCTTT
D: -; V: TRBV12-3/TRBV12-4; size: few; J: TRBJ2-7; CDR3: CASSQESSYEQYF; DNA: TGTGCCAGCAGCCAAGAGAGCTCCTACGAGCAGTACTTC
D: -; V: TRBV19; size: few; J: TRBJ1-1; CDR3: CASSIDRPGKTEAFF; DNA: TGTGCCAGTAGTATAGATCGGCCAGGGAAGACTGAAGCTTTCTTT
D: -; V: TRBV27; size: few; J: TRBJ2-5; CDR3: CASRGWMNETQYF; DNA: TGTGCCAGCCGAGGGTGGATGAACGAGACCCAGTACTTC
D: TRBD2; V: TRBV30; size: -; J: TRBJ2-7; CDR3: CAWSVLGLAGGGYEQYF; DNA: TGTGCCTGGAGTGTACTCGGACTAGCGGGAGGAGGATACGAGCAGTACTTC
D: TRBD2; V: TRBV18; size: -; J: TRBJ2-3; CDR3: CASSPSGTSRTDTQYF; DNA: TGTGCCAGCTCACCATCCGGGACTAGCCGGACAGATACGCAGTATTTT
D: -; V: TRBV5-1; size: -; J: TRBJ1-1; CDR3: CASSLTGSMNTEAFF; DNA: TGCGCCAGCAGCTTGACGGGGTCCATGAACACTGAAGCTTTCTTT
D: TRBD2; V: TRBV28; size: -; J: TRBJ2-1; CDR3: CASRGRAGADEQFF; DNA: TGTGCCAGCAGAGGAAGAGCGGGAGCAGATGAGCAGTTCTTC
D: -; V: TRBV9; size: once; J: TRBJ1-2; CDR3: CASSVGLYGYTF; DNA: TGTGCCAGCAGCGTAGGACTCTATGGCTACACCTTC
D: -; V: TRBV27; size: -; J: TRBJ2-7; CDR3: CASSPNRVSYEQYF; DNA: TGTGCCAGCAGCCCGAACAGGGTTTCCTACGAGCAGTACTTC
D: -; V: TRBV6-5; size: -; J: TRBJ1-5; CDR3: CASKRQGGQPQHF; DNA: TGTGCCTCGAAAAGGCAGGGAGGTCAGCCCCAGCATTTT
D: -; V: TRBV5-4; size: -; J: TRBJ2-7; CDR3: CASSLSGYEQYF; DNA: TGTGCCAGCAGCTTGTCCGGGTACGAGCAGTACTTC
D: TRBD1; V: TRBV19; size: -; J: TRBJ2-1; CDR3: CASRRGSGTGFNEQFF; DNA: TGTGCCAGTAGGAGGGGTTCGGGGACAGGGTTCAATGAGCAGTTCTTC
D: -; V: TRBV4-1; size: once; J: TRBJ2-7; CDR3: CASSNGDTGYEQYF; DNA: TGCGCCAGCAGCAACGGGGACACCGGCTACGAGCAGTACTTC
D: TRBD2; V: TRBV6-4; size: -; J: TRBJ2-1; CDR3: CASRRAAGDYNEQFF; DNA: TGTGCCAGCAGAAGAGCAGCGGGGGACTACAATGAGCAGTTCTTC
D: TRBD2; V: TRBV7-9; size: -; J: TRBJ2-7; CDR3: CASSLLAGVGGEQYF; DNA: TGTGCCAGCAGCCTACTAGCGGGAGTAGGGGGCGAGCAGTACTTC
D: -; V: TRBV7-9; size: -; J: TRBJ1-2; CDR3: CASSLDLEGENTF; DNA: TGTGCCAGCAGCTTAGACCTTGAGGGGGAGAACACCTTC
D: TRBD1; V: TRBV18; size: -; J: TRBJ1-4; CDR3: CASSPTGAGEKLFF; DNA: TGTGCCAGCTCACCGACAGGGGCGGGAGAAAAACTGTTTTTT
D: TRBD2; V: TRBV19; size: -; J: TRBJ2-3; CDR3: CASSKLAGVTDTQYF; DNA: TGTGCCAGTAGCAAACTAGCGGGAGTCACAGATACGCAGTATTTT
D: TRBD1; V: TRBV28; size: -; J: TRBJ1-1; CDR3: CASSPTGPANTEAFF; DNA: TGTGCCAGCAGTCCGACAGGGCCGGCGAACACTGAAGCTTTCTTT
D: TRBD1; V: TRBV6-1; size: -; J: TRBJ2-7; CDR3: CASSVVGFETGMTYEQYF; DNA: TGTGCCAGCAGTGTTGTAGGGTTCGAGACAGGGATGACCTACGAGCAGTACTTC
D: -; V: TRBV6-1; size: -; J: TRBJ1-5; CDR3: CASSEPGRVNQPQHF; DNA: TGTGCCAGCAGTGAACCAGGGCGGGTCAATCAGCCCCAGCATTTT
D: -; V: TRBV3-1/TRBV3-2; size: once; J: TRBJ2-3; CDR3: CASSQDWGALDTQYF; DNA: TGTGCCAGCAGCCAAGATTGGGGGGCATTAGATACGCAGTATTTT
D: -; V: TRBV18; size: -; J: TRBJ2-2; CDR3: CASSPPSARNTGELFF; DNA: TGTGCCAGCTCACCACCTTCGGCGAGGAACACCGGGGAGCTGTTTTTT
D: TRBD2; V: TRBV7-9; size: -; J: TRBJ2-5; CDR3: CASSHRLAGETQYF; DNA: TGTGCCAGCAGCCACCGACTAGCGGGAGAGACCCAGTACTTC
D: -; V: TRBV5-1; size: -; J: TRBJ1-2; CDR3: CASSYETGLVLDGYTF; DNA: TGCGCCAGCAGCTACGAAACAGGGTTGGTCTTAGATGGCTACACCTTC
D: -; V: TRBV18; size: -; J: TRBJ1-5; CDR3: CASSKREGSISNQPQHF; DNA: TGTGCCAGCTCAAAGAGGGAGGGGTCCATTAGCAATCAGCCCCAGCATTTT
D: TRBD2; V: TRBV6-5; size: -; J: TRBJ2-1; CDR3: CASSYSVGRAAEQFF; DNA: TGTGCCAGCAGTTACTCGGTCGGGAGGGCTGCTGAGCAGTTCTTC
D: TRBD1; V: TRBV7-3; size: -; J: TRBJ1-2; CDR3: CASSFRDREAGYTF; DNA: TGTGCCAGCAGCTTCCGGGACAGGGAGGCTGGCTACACCTTC
D: -; V: TRBV4-1; size: -; J: TRBJ1-2; CDR3: CASSQDLGGDLGYTF; DNA: TGCGCCAGCAGCCAAGATCTTGGAGGGGATTTGGGCTACACCTTC